These T cell receptor beta chains were read from a single sample in a study of cytomegalovirus exposure and HLA in healthy donors. The assay was immunoSEQ multiplex PCR, and TCRdb's table has in-frame clones only and misses some. The profile shows about 140,000 clones, 80% of them singletons. Source material: PBMCs. These receptor sequences come from a man aged 35-49 years in good health and CMV-seropositive. CDR3s include the opening cysteine and the closing phenylalanine or tryptophan.

J,V,CDR3
TRBJ2-1,TRBV4-3,CASSQDEEGTGEFF
TRBJ1-5,TRBV6-5,CASRADRGSQPQHF
TRBJ1-2,TRBV12-5,CASAPGGARGYTF
TRBJ1-1,TRBV27,CASSLQGGWTEAFF
TRBJ2-1,TRBV4-2,CASSQRILAGDYNEQFF
TRBJ1-2,TRBV29-1,CSVFHPGINYGYTF
TRBJ1-1,TRBV27,CASSLWGVEGTEAFF
TRBJ2-5,TRBV5-1,CATSRDNAGLETQYF
TRBJ2-2,TRBV19,CASSQTGAGELFF
TRBJ2-7,TRBV6-5,CASSSPRAKQYF
TRBJ1-1,TRBV2,CASRHRDTLNTEAFF
TRBJ1-1,TRBV6-6,CASSYSSLRAEAFF
TRBJ2-1,TRBV11-2,CASSFGTSVYNEQFF
TRBJ2-6,TRBV5-4,CASTPSRAGYGANVLTF
TRBJ1-5,TRBV19,CASSIGNQPQHF
TRBJ2-5,TRBV5-1,CASTVGLAQETQYF
TRBJ2-2,TRBV28,CASSSGRVYTGELFF
TRBJ2-3,TRBV7-6,CASSPRTSGVSTDTQYF
TRBJ2-7,TRBV7-6,CASSQPGTSSYEQYF
TRBJ2-2,TRBV14,CASSQDRRTGELFF
TRBJ1-2,TRBV4-2,CASSQVFRGSVYGYTF
TRBJ2-5,TRBV20-1,CSEGAGETQYF
TRBJ1-4,TRBV30,CAWSSSLGVFF
TRBJ1-4,TRBV9,CASSVTVEGKLFF
TRBJ1-4,TRBV5-4,CASSPGGTANEKLFF
TRBJ2-7,TRBV11-2,CASSPGPSPSYEQYF
TRBJ2-7,TRBV10-1,CASSVNGGSYEQYF
TRBJ2-1,TRBV19,CASRPGWADEQFF
TRBJ2-7,TRBV6-5,CASRRQGDRYEQYF
TRBJ1-1,TRBV7-9,CASSLVSLDRGRNTEAFF
TRBJ1-1,TRBV19,CASRFGGPMNTEAFF
TRBJ2-1,TRBV7-2,CASSLRRRERASYNEQFF
TRBJ1-1,TRBV19,CASSIRSGQNTEAFF
TRBJ2-1,TRBV9,CASSVEAGVYNEQFF
TRBJ2-7,TRBV29-1,CSVEVGGTGLSYEQYF
TRBJ2-2,TRBV7-7,CASSLLGDTGELFF
TRBJ2-7,TRBV7-3,CASSLGTSGSQQYF
TRBJ2-5,TRBV5-4,CASSSWGVWETQYF
.,TRBV5-1,CASSLDGTALYEQYF
TRBJ1-2,TRBV7-9,CASSLAQGAYGYTF
TRBJ1-4,TRBV6-6,CASRLPRRENEKLFF
TRBJ2-2,TRBV6-5,CASSRDRGNTGELFF
TRBJ2-5,TRBV12-2,CASRLARGPRIGGETQYF
TRBJ2-3,TRBV5-1,CASSFGTALHTDTQYF
TRBJ1-4,TRBV5-1,CASSPNFRDRTEKLFF
TRBJ1-4,TRBV19,CASSSQGQGYEKLFF
TRBJ2-3,TRBV27,CASSGFRDRGWGTDTQYF
TRBJ2-3,TRBV4-3,CASSQEQGAHTPTDTQYF
TRBJ1-3,TRBV5-1,CASSTGSSGNTIYF
TRBJ1-1,TRBV5-1,CATHRGLGSTEAFF
TRBJ1-5,TRBV7-8,CASSRRDRGSNQPQHF
TRBJ2-7,TRBV10-3,CAISDLDRGSGYEQYF
TRBJ1-5,TRBV6-4,CASSDVLTSEPQHF
TRBJ2-3,TRBV5-4,CASSKGLVSTDTQYF
TRBJ1-1,TRBV5-1,CASSRLQGSNTEAFF
TRBJ2-7,TRBV7-2,CASSEWTGDHEQYF
TRBJ2-7,TRBV28,CASGTGGVFQYF
TRBJ1-6,TRBV19,CASGSGMNSPLHF
TRBJ2-4,TRBV5-6,CASSFRGANIQYF
TRBJ2-5,TRBV30,CAWSVGGSGQETQYF